These T cell receptor beta chains were read from a single sample in a study of blood T cell repertoires in COVID-19. Sequenced by immunoSEQ multiplex PCR; TCRdb stores in-frame clones only, minus some. In the table there are around 170,000 clones, about 74% of which are singletons. Sequences were obtained from peripheral blood. All receptors derive from a woman of 80 years or more with acute or convalescent COVID-19. Both conserved end residues are part of each CDR3. The D gene is left open where the match is weak.

d_call	v_call	j_call	cdr3_aa
TRBD1	TRBV18	TRBJ1-1	CASSPSGRGISWNTEAFF
.	TRBV27	TRBJ1-1	CASSLLEGRHTEAFF
TRBD1	TRBV5-4	TRBJ2-2	CASSLTGVAGELFF
TRBD2	TRBV7-2	TRBJ2-7	CASSLATTSFHEQYF
.	TRBV10-3	TRBJ2-3	CAGSTEATSTDTQYF
TRBD2	TRBV24-1	TRBJ2-5	CATSDQTSGEETQYF
TRBD1	TRBV6-5	TRBJ2-1	CAIDETGYNEQFF
TRBD1	TRBV19	TRBJ1-5	CASSPTGGNQPQHF
.	TRBV28	TRBJ1-6	CASNLQSSYNSPLHF
.	TRBV5-1	TRBJ2-5	CASSPLIARKQETQYF
TRBD2	TRBV5-1	TRBJ2-3	CASSLSGRPEDTQYF
TRBD1	TRBV6-1	TRBJ1-5	CASSEETGMVQPQHF
.	TRBV27	TRBJ2-7	CASSVTGTSSYEQYF
TRBD1	TRBV7-3	TRBJ2-5	CASSPQGRRETQYF